Below are 29 T cell receptor beta chains sequenced from a single sample in a study of blood T cells in healthy people across ages. Sample-barcoded 5' priming and a J-beta primer mix drove a second PCR of roughly 7 to 11 cycles. TCRdb itself ran the 5' RACE reads through MiXCR, one entry per CDR3 protein. The repertoire holds 540,000 or so distinct CDR3 sequences, with less than 25% as singletons. These same records also appear under a second study, on T cells of mothers and their children.

Sequencing was carried out using blood. The receptors were gathered from a boy aged 5-17 years in good health.

The chain carries TRBV5-1 and TRBJ2-5; D gene unclear. This CDR3 comprises 13 residues. Trimming shortened V by 1 base and J by 3 bases, and 7 bases separated the two germline ends. The germline V gene encodes CDR1 SGHRS and CDR2 YFSETQ. The CDR3 region is CASSLTAKETQYF. The CDR3 bases are TGCGCCAGCAGCTTGACAGCTAAAGAGACCCAGTACTTC.

This clonotype was seen repeatedly, ten times or more. The rearrangement joins TRBV28 to TRBJ2-4; maybe TRBD1 (6 bases). The length of the CDR3 is 14 residues. The germline gives CDR1 MDHEN, CDR2 SYDVKM. The germline V and J ends were trimmed by 5 bases and 8 bases, with 16 bases remaining between them. In DNA form, the CDR3 reads TGTGCCAGCAGTCCTCACCGGGACACAGACATTCAGTACTTC. This translates into CASSPHRDTDIQYF.

The V gene is TRBV10-2, the J gene TRBJ1-2; TRBD1 is a possible D gene (5 bases). Trimming left V 10 bases short and J 3 bases short, with 9 bases between. The CDR3 has 11 amino acids. Germline-derived CDR1 and CDR2 are WSHSY and SAAADI. This CDR3 reads CATDSYYGYTF. CDR3 DNA: TGCGCCACCGACAGTTACTATGGCTACACCTTC.

J is TRBJ1-4 and V is TRBV11-3; no definite D call. The CDR3 is made up of 18 amino acids. Germline V gene sequence: CDR1 SGHNT, CDR2 YENEEA. V lost 1 base and J lost 11, with 26 bases in between. The CDR3 DNA reads TGTGCCAGCAGCTTAGTCGAGCGGCAGGACGCAACTACTGATAAACTGTTTTTT. The encoded protein is CASSLVERQDATTDKLFF.

This clonotype has more than one count but fewer than ten. This chain links TRBV4-3 with TRBJ2-5; D may be TRBD1 or TRBD2 (5 bases each). Germline CDR1 reads LGHNA; CDR2 reads YSLEER. The CDR3 is made up of 13 amino acids. Trimming shortened V by 8 bases and J by 5 bases, and 15 bases separated the two germline ends. The CDR3 protein is CASSRDLGETQYF. Here the CDR3 DNA reads TGCGCCAGCTCCCGGGACCTCGGTGAGACCCAGTACTTC.

The chain recombines TRBV2 with TRBJ2-5; no reliable D call. Trimming took 3 bases from V and 6 from J, leaving 17 bases between them. The CDR3 spans 15 residues. Germline CDR1 reads SNHLY; CDR2 reads FYNNEI. The CDR3 spells CASSDSLLVAQTQYF. As DNA, the CDR3 is TGTGCCAGCAGTGACTCCCTATTGGTCGCACAGACCCAGTACTTC.

The chain is built from TRBV20-1 and TRBJ1-4; the D is unclear. V lost 0 bases and J lost 12, with 14 bases in between. The CDR3 length is 13 residues. In germline, CDR1 is DFQATT, CDR2 SNEGSKA (reference sequence). The CDR3 protein is CSARENGRGELFF. CDR3 DNA: TGCAGTGCTAGAGAGAACGGGAGAGGAGAACTGTTTTTT.

This clonotype was detected a few times. This chain joins TRBV7-2 and TRBJ1-2, with D possibly matching TRBD1 (5 bases). Germline CDR1 and CDR2: SGHTA and FQGNSA. V lost 1 base, J lost 6 bases, and 12 bases lay in between. The CDR3 runs to 14 residues. CDR3 DNA sequence: TGTGCCAGCAGCTTAGTAGAGCAGGGTGATGGCTACACCTTC. Its translation: CASSLVEQGDGYTF.

This clonotype was counted only a few times. The chain links TRBV28 to TRBJ2-1, with 7 bases that match TRBD1. Germline assignment: CDR1 MDHEN and CDR2 SYDVKM. The CDR3 totals 15 residues. V trimming: 2 bases; J trimming: 3 bases; junction bases outside the gene matches: 4. CDR3 loop: CASSLPRDSYNEQFF. CDR3 DNA sequence: TGTGCCAGCAGTTTACCCCGGGACAGCTACAATGAGCAGTTCTTC.

This clonotype was detected a few times. Compared with germline, one end of the junction differs, possibly owing to a read error. This chain joins TRBV5-5 and TRBJ1-4; D perhaps matches TRBD1 (5 bases). The CDR3 runs 17 residues. CDR1 is SGHKS, CDR2 YYEKEE, per germline (reference sequence). The CDR3 protein is CASSFYTGPATNEKLFF. In DNA form, the CDR3 reads TGTGCCAGCAGCTTTTATACGGGGCCTGCAACTAATGAAAAGCTGTTTTTT.

This clonotype occurred many times. The genes are TRBV28 and TRBJ2-4; the match to TRBD2 covers 7 bases. V lost 7 bases to trimming and J lost 4 bases; unmatched junction nucleotides: 4. The CDR3 is made up of 13 amino acids. Germline CDR1 reads MDHEN; CDR2 reads SYDVKM. The CDR3 DNA sequence: TGTGCCAGCAACAAAGCGGGGAAAAACATTCAGTACTTC. It yields the protein CASNKAGKNIQYF.

This chain links TRBV28 with TRBJ2-1; D gene uncertain. CDR1 and CDR2 (germline): MDHEN, SYDVKM. The CDR3 totals 14 residues. V shed 2 bases and J shed 4 bases, with 9 bases lying between them. Here the CDR3 DNA reads TGTGCCAGCAGTTTACATACGGGTTACAATGAGCAGTTCTTC. Its translation is CASSLHTGYNEQFF. Using reference TRBV28 and TRBJ2-1 for the parts outside the CDR3, the full variable domain is DVKVTQSSRYLVKRTGEKVFLECVQDMDHENMFWYRQDPGLGLRLIYFSYDVKMKEKGDIPEGYSVSREKKERFSLILESASTNQTSMYLCASSLHTGYNEQFFGPGTRLTVL.

A few counts support this clonotype. The genes are TRBV9 and TRBJ1-4; D is unresolved. V was pared by 6 bases and J by 0 bases, with 12 bases between. The CDR3 extends over 15 amino acids. CDR1 SGDLS and CDR2 YYNGEE come from the germline V gene. CDR3 sequence reads: CASNLGSTTNEKLFF. The CDR3 DNA reads TGTGCCAGCAATTTAGGGAGTACAACTAATGAAAAACTGTTTTTT.

This clonotype was picked up many times. The chain employs TRBV6-2 or TRBV6-3 and TRBJ2-5, with D perhaps matching TRBD2 (5 bases). CDR3 length: 10 amino acids. Germline CDR1 is MNHEY and CDR2 is SVGEGT. V dropped 8 bases and J dropped 4 bases, with 5 bases sitting between them. The DNA of the CDR3 is TGTGCCAGCGAGGGAGAGACCCAGTACTTC. As protein: CASEGETQYF.

This chain uses TRBV2 with TRBJ2-2; TRBD2 is a possible D gene (5 bases). Deletions cut 0 bases from V and 1 base from J, with 9 bases between. Germline V gene lookup returns CDR1 SNHLY and CDR2 FYNNEI. The CDR3 extends over 16 amino acids. The CDR3 loop is CASSEAGSLNTGELFF. The CDR3 DNA follows: TGTGCCAGCAGTGAAGCGGGGAGCTTGAACACCGGGGAGCTGTTTTTT.

V is TRBV6-1 and J is TRBJ2-7; tentatively, D is TRBD1 or TRBD2 (5 bases each). The germline gives CDR1 MNHNS, CDR2 SASEGT. The V gene lost 1 base and the J gene lost 4 bases, with 8 bases spanning the gap. CDR3 size: 13 residues. Here the CDR3 reads CASSEDWGYEQYF. Written as DNA, the CDR3 is TGTGCCAGCAGTGAAGACTGGGGGTACGAGCAGTACTTC.

This clonotype was picked up a small number of times. The rearrangement links TRBV7-8 to TRBJ2-2, with D perhaps given as TRBD1 or TRBD2 (5 bases each). The CDR3 totals 16 residues. Trimming removed 5 bases from V and 0 bases from J, with 13 bases in between. Germline loops: CDR1 SGHVS, CDR2 FQNEAQ. This CDR3 is CASSLDGDPNTGELFF. Here the CDR3 DNA reads TGTGCCAGCAGCCTAGACGGGGACCCGAACACCGGGGAGCTGTTTTTT.

This chain uses TRBV12-3 or TRBV12-4 with TRBJ2-1; possibly TRBD1 for D (7 bases). V gave up 7 bases and J gave up 3 bases, with 19 bases separating them. This CDR3 spans 16 amino acids. The CDR3 reads CASNLPGGDSYNEQFF. The CDR3 DNA sequence: TGTGCCAGCAACCTCCCCGGAGGGGACAGCTACAATGAGCAGTTCTTC.

The rearrangement uses TRBV20-1 and TRBJ2-3; tentatively, D is TRBD1 (5 bases). The CDR3 has 16 residues. CDR1 is DFQATT and CDR2 is SNEGSKA in the germline V gene (reference sequence). The CDR3 region has the DNA TGCAGGGCCGCCAGGGTTGTCTCCTCAAGCACAGATACGCAGTATTTT. It is translated as CRAARVVSSSTDTQYF.

This clonotype was observed a few times. V and J are TRBV6-6 and TRBJ1-4; TRBD1 is a possible D gene (5 bases). The CDR3 contains 15 residues. V lost 7 bases, J lost 6 bases, and 18 bases lay in between. From germline, CDR1 is MNHNY and CDR2 SVGAGI (reference sequence). CDR3 DNA sequence: TGTGCCAGCAACACCCTCGGGAGGGACGATGAAAAACTGTTTTTT. Translating gives CASNTLGRDDEKLFF.

V is TRBV6-2 or TRBV6-3 and J is TRBJ2-7, with TRBD1 as a possible D gene (5 bases). Trimming took off 2 bases at V and 0 bases at J, with 11 bases between the two ends. Germline CDR1 MNHEY, CDR2 SVGEGT. The CDR3 extends over 15 amino acids. In DNA form, the CDR3 reads TGTGCCAGCAGTTACCGTCAGACAGTCTCCTACGAGCAGTACTTC. Protein product: CASSYRQTVSYEQYF.

A few counts support this clonotype. CDR3 nucleotides: TGTGCCAGCAGCTTCGGACATACGAGCTCCTACGAGCAGTACTTC. Its protein is CASSFGHTSSYEQYF. This chain connects TRBV7-9 to TRBJ2-7; D is perhaps TRBD1 (5 bases). This CDR3 comprises 15 residues. Germline V gene data show CDR1 as SEHNR and CDR2 as FQNEAQ (reference sequence). V was shortened by 3 bases and J by 0 bases, with 12 bases between the two germline ends.

V and J are TRBV7-9 and TRBJ2-2; tentatively, D is TRBD2 (5 bases). The CDR3 runs 15 residues. With 3 bases removed from V and 2 bases from J, the gap between germline ends came to 10 bases. Germline CDR1 and CDR2: SEHNR and FQNEAQ (reference sequence). CDR3 amino acids: CASSLRVLNTGELFF. DNA of the CDR3: TGTGCCAGCAGCTTGCGGGTCCTAAACACCGGGGAGCTGTTTTTT. The variable domain in full, with the rest retrieved from reference TRBV7-9 and TRBJ2-2, is DTGVSQNPRHKITKRGQNVTFRCDPISEHNRLYWYRQTLGQGPEFLTYFQNEAQLEKSRLLSDRFSAERPKGSFSTLEIQRTEQGDSAMYLCASSLRVLNTGELFFGEGSRLTVL.

The chain recombines TRBV7-9 with TRBJ2-7; D is uncertain. Germline assignment: CDR1 SEHNR and CDR2 FQNEAQ (reference sequence). The ends were cut back, 5 bases at V and 2 bases at J, with 19 bases in the middle. This CDR3 is 16 amino acids long. The CDR3, as DNA: TGTGCCAGCAGCCCGGCCCGCGTGGGCGGTGCCTACGAGCAGTACTTC. This encodes CASSPARVGGAYEQYF.

The chain has TRBV2 and TRBJ1-1, with 11 bases that match TRBD1. In germline, CDR1 is SNHLY, CDR2 FYNNEI. After removal of 6 bases from V and 0 bases from J, the junction contained 3 bases not matched to a gene. The CDR3 extends over 15 amino acids. The chain's CDR3 is CASSWTGGLNTEAFF. CDR3 sequence (DNA): TGTGCCAGCAGCTGGACAGGGGGCTTGAACACTGAAGCTTTCTTT.

This clonotype was counted a few times. CDR3 loop: CASSQERGVYSQPQHF. DNA of the CDR3: TGCGCCAGCAGCCAAGAGAGGGGGGTATACAGTCAGCCCCAGCATTTT. The chain is built from TRBV4-3 and TRBJ1-5; a possible D gene is TRBD1 (6 bases). CDR1 and CDR2 from the germline V gene are LGHNA and YSLEER. This CDR3 comprises 16 residues. V lost 0 bases, J lost 6 bases, and 15 bases lay in between.

Ten or more counts support this clonotype. The V gene is TRBV7-6, the J gene TRBJ2-7; D not resolved. The V gene lost 1 base and the J gene lost 6 bases, with 10 bases spanning the gap. Germline-derived CDR1 and CDR2 are SGHVS and FNYEAQ. This CDR3 has 13 amino acids. The DNA of the CDR3 is TGTGCCAGCAGCTTAGAAGGTTTTGGCGAGCAGTACTTC. This codes for CASSLEGFGEQYF.

The chain carries TRBV12-3 or TRBV12-4 and TRBJ1-5; D uncertain. Deletions cut 1 base from V and 4 bases from J, with 5 bases between. This CDR3 is 13 amino acids long. The CDR3 spells CASSLGENQPQHF. CDR3 coding DNA: TGTGCCAGCAGTTTAGGGGAGAATCAGCCCCAGCATTTT.

This clonotype showed up just a few times. The chain couples TRBV9 to TRBJ2-7; no clear D gene. The CDR3 sequence is 15 residues long. The V end was cut by 0 bases, the J end by 7 bases, with 17 bases between. CDR1 and CDR2 (germline): SGDLS, YYNGEE. CDR3 in amino acids: CASSVDGGSLREQYF. CDR3 DNA: TGTGCCAGCAGCGTAGATGGCGGAAGCCTACGAGAGCAGTACTTC.